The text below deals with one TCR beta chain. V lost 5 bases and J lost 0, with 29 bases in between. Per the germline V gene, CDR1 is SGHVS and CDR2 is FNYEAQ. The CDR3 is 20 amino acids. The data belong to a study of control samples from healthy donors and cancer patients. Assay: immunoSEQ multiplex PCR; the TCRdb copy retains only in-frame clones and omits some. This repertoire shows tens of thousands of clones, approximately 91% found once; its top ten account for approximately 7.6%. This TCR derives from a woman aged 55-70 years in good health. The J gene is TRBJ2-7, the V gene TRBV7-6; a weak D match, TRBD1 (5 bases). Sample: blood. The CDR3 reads CASSPTSQGNLITSSYEQYF. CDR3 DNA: TGTGCCAGCAGCCCGACCTCTCAGGGTAACTTAATCACGAGCTCCTACGAGCAGTACTTC.